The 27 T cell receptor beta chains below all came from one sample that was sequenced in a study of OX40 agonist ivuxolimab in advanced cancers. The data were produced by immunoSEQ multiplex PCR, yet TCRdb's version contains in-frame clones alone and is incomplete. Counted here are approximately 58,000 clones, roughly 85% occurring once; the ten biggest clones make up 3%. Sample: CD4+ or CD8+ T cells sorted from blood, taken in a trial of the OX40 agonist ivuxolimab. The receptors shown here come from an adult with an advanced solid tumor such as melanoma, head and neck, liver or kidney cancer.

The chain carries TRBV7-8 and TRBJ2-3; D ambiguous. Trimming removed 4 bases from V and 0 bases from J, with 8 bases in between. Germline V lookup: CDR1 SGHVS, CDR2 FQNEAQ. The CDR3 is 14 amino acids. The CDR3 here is CASSSLASTDTQYF. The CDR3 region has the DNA TGTGCCAGCAGCTCCCTCGCTAGCACAGATACGCAGTATTTT.

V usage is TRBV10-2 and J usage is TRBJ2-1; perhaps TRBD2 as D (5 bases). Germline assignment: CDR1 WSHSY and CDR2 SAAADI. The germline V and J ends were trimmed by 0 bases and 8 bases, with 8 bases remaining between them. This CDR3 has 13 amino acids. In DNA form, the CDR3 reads TGCGCCAGCAGTGAGTCAGAGGGTCATGAGCAGTTCTTC. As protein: CASSESEGHEQFF.

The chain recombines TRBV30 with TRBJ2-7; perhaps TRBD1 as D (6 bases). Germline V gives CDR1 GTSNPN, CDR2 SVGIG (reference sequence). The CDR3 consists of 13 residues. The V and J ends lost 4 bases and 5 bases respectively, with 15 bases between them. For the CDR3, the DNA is TGTGCCTGGACCAGGGGACGAATCAACGAGCAGTACTTC. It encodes CAWTRGRINEQYF.

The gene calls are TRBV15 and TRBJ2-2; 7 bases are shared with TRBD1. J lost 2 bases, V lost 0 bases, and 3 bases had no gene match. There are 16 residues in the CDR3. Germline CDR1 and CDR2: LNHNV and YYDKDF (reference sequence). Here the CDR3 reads CATSREGGSNTGELFF. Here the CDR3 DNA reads TGTGCCACCAGCAGAGAAGGGGGCTCAAACACCGGGGAGCTGTTTTTT.

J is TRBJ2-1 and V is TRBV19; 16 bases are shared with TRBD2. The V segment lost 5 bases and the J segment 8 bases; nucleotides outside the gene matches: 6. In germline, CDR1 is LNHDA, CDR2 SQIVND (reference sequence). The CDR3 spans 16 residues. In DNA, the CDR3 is TGTGCCAGTAGTGGGACTAGCGGGGGGGCCCCCGATGAGCAGTTCTTC. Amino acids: CASSGTSGGAPDEQFF. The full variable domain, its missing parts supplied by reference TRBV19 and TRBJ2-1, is DGGITQSPKYLFRKEGQNVTLSCEQNLNHDAMYWYRQDPGQGLRLIYYSQIVNDFQKGDIAEGYSVSREKKESFPLTVTSAQKNPTAFYLCASSGTSGGAPDEQFFGPGTRLTVL.

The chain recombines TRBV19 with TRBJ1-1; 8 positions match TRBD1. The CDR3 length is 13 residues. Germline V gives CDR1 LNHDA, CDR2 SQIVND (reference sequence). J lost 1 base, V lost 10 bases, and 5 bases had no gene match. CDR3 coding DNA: TGTGCCACCGGGGACAGGAGGAACACTGAAGCTTTCTTT. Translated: CATGDRRNTEAFF.

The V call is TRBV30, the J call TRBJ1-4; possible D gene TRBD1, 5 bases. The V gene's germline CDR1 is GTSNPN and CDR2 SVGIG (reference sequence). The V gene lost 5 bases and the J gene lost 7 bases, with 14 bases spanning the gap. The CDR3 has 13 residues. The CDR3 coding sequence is TGTGCCTGGGTACAGGCCCCCGGTGAAAAACTGTTTTTT. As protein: CAWVQAPGEKLFF.

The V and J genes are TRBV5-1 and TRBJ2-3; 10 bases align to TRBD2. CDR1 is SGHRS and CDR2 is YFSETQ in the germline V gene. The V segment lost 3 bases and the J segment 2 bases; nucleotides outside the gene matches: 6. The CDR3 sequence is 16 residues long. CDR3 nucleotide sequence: TGCGCCAGCAGCTCTGGACTAGCGGTAATCACAGATACGCAGTATTTT. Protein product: CASSSGLAVITDTQYF.

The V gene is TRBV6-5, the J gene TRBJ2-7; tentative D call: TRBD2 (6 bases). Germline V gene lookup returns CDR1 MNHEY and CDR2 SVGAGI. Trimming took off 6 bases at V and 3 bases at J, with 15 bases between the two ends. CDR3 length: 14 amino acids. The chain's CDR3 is CASSKRDGSYEQYF. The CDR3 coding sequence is TGTGCCAGCAGCAAACGGGACGGGAGCTACGAGCAGTACTTC.

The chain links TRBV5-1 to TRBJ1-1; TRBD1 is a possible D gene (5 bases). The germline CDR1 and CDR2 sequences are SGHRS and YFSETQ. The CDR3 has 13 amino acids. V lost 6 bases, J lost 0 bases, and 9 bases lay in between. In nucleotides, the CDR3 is TGCGCCAGCAACGGACACGTGAACACTGAAGCTTTCTTT. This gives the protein CASNGHVNTEAFF.

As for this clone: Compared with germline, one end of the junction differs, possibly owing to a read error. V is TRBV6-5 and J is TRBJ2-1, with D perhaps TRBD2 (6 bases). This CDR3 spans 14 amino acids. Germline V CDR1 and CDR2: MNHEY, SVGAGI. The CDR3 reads CASSRPGLSSLSVF. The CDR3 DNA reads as TGTGCCAGCAGCCGACCGGGACTTTCCAGCTTGTCGGTCTTC.

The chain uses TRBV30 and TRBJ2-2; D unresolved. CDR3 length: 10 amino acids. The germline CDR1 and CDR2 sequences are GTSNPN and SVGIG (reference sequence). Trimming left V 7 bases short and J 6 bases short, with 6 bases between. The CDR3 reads CASSAGELFF. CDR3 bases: TGTGCCTCCTCGGCCGGGGAGCTGTTTTTT. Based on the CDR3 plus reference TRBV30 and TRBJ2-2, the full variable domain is SQTIHQWPATLVQPVGSPLSLECTVEGTSNPNLYWYRQAAGRGLQLLFYSVGIGQISSEVPQNLSASRPQDRQFILSSKKLLLSDSGFYLCASSAGELFFGEGSRLTVL.

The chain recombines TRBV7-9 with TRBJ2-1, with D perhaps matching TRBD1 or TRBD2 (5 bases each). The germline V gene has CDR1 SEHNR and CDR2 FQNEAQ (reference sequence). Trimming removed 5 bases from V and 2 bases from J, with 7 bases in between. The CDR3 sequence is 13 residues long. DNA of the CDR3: TGTGCCAGCAGCCGGGACGCCTACAATGAGCAGTTCTTC. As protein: CASSRDAYNEQFF.

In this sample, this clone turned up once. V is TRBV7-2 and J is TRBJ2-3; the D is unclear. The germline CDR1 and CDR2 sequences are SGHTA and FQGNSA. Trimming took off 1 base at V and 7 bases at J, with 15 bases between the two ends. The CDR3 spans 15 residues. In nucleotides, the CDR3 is TGTGCCAGCAGCTTAGATTCCGGGTTTATATATACGCAGTATTTT. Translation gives CASSLDSGFIYTQYF. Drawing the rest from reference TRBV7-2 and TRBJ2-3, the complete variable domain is GAGVSQSPSNKVTEKGKDVELRCDPISGHTALYWYRQSLGQGLEFLIYFQGNSAPDKSGLPSDRFSAERTGGSVSTLTIQRTQQEDSAVYLCASSLDSGFIYTQYFGPGTRLTVL.

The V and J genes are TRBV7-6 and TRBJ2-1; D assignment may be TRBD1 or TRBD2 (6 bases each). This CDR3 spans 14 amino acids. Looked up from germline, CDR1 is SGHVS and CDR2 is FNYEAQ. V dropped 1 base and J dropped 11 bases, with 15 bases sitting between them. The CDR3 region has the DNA TGTGCCAGCAGCTTAGAACAGGGAGGTAGTAAGCAGTTCTTC. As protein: CASSLEQGGSKQFF.

Here the CDR3 DNA reads TGCGCCAGCAGCTCCGTGGCGAAGGGAGGTAATACGCAGTATTTT. This translates into CASSSVAKGGNTQYF. This sequence joins TRBV5-1 and TRBJ2-3, with D perhaps TRBD2 (6 bases). The CDR3 is made up of 15 amino acids. Deletions cut 3 bases from V and 7 bases from J, with 18 bases between. Germline loops: CDR1 SGHRS, CDR2 YFSETQ.

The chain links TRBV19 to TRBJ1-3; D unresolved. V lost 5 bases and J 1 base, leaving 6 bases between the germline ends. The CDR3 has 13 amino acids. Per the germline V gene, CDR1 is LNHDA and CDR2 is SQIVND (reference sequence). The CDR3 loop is CASSSSSGNTIYF. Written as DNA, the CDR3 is TGTGCCAGTAGTTCAAGTTCTGGAAACACCATATATTTT.

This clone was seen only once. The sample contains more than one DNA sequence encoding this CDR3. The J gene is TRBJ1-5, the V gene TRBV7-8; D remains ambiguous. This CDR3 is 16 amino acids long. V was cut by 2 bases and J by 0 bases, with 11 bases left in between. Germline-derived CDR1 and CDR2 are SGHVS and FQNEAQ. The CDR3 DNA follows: TGTGCCAGCAGCTTACGGGCAGGAGATAGCAATCAGCCCCAGCATTTT. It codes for CASSLRAGDSNQPQHF.

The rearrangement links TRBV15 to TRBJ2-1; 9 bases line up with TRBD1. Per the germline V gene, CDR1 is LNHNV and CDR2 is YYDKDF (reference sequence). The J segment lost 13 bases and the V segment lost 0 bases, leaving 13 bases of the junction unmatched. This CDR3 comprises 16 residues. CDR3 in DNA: TGTGCCACCAGCAGAGACCTAGGGACAGGGCGGATCGACCAGTTCTTC. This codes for CATSRDLGTGRIDQFF. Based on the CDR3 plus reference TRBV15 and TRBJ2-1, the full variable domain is DAMVIQNPRYQVTQFGKPVTLSCSQTLNHNVMYWYQQKSSQAPKLLFHYYDKDFNNEADTPDNFQSRRPNTSFCFLDIRSPGLGDTAMYLCATSRDLGTGRIDQFFGPGTRLTVL.

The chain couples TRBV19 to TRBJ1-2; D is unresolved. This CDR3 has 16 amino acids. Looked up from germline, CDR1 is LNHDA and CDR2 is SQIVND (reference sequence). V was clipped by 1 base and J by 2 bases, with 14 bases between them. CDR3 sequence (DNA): TGTGCCAGTAGTATAGTGCGTCCAGTCCCGAACTATGGCTACACCTTC. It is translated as CASSIVRPVPNYGYTF.

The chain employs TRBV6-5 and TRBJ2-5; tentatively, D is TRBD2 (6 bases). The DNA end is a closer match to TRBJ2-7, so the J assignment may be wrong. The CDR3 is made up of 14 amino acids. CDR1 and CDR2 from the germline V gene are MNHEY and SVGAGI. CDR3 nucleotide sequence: TGTGCCAGCAGCACGGGACCGGGACTTCTCGAGCAGTACTTC. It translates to CASSTGPGLLEQYF.

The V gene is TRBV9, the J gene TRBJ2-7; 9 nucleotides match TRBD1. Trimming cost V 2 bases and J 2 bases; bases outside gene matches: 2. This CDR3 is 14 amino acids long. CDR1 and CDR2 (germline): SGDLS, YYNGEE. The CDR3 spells CASSVGQGPYEQYF. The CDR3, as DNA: TGTGCCAGCAGCGTGGGACAGGGACCCTACGAGCAGTACTTC.

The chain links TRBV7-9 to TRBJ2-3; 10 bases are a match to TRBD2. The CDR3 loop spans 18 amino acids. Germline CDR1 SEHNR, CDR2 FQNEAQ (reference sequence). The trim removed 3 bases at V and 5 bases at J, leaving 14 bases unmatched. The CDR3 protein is CASSFSAGLAGDQDTQYF. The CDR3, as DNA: TGTGCCAGCAGCTTTTCGGCCGGGCTAGCGGGGGATCAAGATACGCAGTATTTT.

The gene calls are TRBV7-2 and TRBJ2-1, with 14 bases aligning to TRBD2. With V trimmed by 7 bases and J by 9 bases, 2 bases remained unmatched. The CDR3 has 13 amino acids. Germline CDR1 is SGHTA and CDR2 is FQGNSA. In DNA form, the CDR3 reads TGTGCCAGCACCGGGACTAGCGGGAGTGAGCAGTTCTTC. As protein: CASTGTSGSEQFF.

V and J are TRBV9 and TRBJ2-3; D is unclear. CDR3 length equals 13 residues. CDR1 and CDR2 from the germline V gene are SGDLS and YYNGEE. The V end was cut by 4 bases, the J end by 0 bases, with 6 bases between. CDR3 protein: CASSLLSTDTQYF. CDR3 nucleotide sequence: TGTGCCAGCAGCCTGCTGAGCACAGATACGCAGTATTTT. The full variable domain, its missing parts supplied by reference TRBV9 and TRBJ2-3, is DSGVTQTPKHLITATGQRVTLRCSPRSGDLSVYWYQQSLDQGLQFLIQYYNGEERAKGNILERFSAQQFPDLHSELNLSSLELGDSALYFCASSLLSTDTQYFGPGTRLTVL.

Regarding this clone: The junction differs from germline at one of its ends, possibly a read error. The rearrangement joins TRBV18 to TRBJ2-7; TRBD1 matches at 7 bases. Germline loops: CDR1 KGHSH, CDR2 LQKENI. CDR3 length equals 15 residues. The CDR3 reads CVSSPPDRSSYEQYF. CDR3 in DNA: TGTGTCAGCTCACCCCCGGACAGGAGCTCCTACGAGCAGTACTTC.

The CDR3 loop reads CASSHLFAQRSSQYF. The CDR3 DNA reads as TGCGCCAGCAGCCACCTTTTCGCTCAGAGGTCGTCGCAGTATTTT. The chain recombines TRBV4-1 with TRBJ2-3; D not resolved. The CDR3 spans 15 residues. Germline-derived CDR1 and CDR2 are MGHRA and YSYEKL. The V and J ends lost 3 bases and 10 bases respectively, with 20 bases between them.